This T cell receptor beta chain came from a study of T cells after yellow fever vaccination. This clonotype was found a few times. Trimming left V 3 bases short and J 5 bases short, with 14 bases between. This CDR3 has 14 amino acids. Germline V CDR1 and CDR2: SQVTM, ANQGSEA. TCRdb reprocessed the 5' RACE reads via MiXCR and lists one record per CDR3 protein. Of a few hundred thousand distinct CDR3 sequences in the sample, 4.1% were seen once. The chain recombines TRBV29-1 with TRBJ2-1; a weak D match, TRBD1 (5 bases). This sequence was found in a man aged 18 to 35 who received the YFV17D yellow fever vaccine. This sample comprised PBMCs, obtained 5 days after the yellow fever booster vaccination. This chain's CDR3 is CSVESTGRNNEQFF. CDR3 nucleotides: TGCAGCGTTGAGAGTACAGGAAGGAACAATGAGCAGTTCTTC.